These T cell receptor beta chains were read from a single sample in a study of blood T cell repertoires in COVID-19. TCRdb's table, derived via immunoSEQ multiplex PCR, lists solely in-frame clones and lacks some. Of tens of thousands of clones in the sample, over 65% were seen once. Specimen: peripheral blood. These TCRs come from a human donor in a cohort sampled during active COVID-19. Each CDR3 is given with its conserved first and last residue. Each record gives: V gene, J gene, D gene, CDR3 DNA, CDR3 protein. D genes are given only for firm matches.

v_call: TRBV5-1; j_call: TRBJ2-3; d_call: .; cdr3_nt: TGCGCCAGCAGCTTGGTGGCGGGCGGCGGCACAGATACGCAGTATTTT; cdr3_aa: CASSLVAGGGTDTQYF
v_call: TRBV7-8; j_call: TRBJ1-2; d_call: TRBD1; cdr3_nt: TGTGCCAGCAGCCCCGGCCCAGGGGGACAGCCGTCCTATGGCTACACCTTC; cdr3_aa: CASSPGPGGQPSYGYTF
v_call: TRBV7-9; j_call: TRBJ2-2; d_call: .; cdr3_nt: TGTGCCAGCAGCTTAGCAGGCGGGACCGGGGAGCTGTTTTTT; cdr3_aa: CASSLAGGTGELFF
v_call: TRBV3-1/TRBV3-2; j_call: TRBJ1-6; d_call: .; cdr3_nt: TGTGCCAGCAGCCAGTCAACAGGGTCAGCCCTCCACTTT; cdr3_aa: CASSQSTGSALHF
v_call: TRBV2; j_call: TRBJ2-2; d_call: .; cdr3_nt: TGTGCCAGCACTTATAACACCGGGGAGCTGTTTTTT; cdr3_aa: CASTYNTGELFF
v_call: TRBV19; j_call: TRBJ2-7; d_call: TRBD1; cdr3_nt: TGTGCCAGTAGCCCGCGGGACAGGAGGGGAGAGCAGTACTTC; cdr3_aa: CASSPRDRRGEQYF
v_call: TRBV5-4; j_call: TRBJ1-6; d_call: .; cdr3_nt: TGTGCCAGCAGGGACCGGGGGGCAGACTCACCCCTCCACTTT; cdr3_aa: CASRDRGADSPLHF
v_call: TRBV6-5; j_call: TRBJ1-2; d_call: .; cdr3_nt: TGTGCCAGCACTCCAGGGGTCACTAACTATGGCTACACCTTC; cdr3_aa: CASTPGVTNYGYTF
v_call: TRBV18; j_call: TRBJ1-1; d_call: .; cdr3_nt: TGTGCCAGCTCACCTATGACAGGCGCCCCTGAAGCTTTCTTT; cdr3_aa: CASSPMTGAPEAFF
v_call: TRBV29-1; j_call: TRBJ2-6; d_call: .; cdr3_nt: TGCAGCGTGTTTAGCGGCTCTGGGGCCAACGTCCTGACTTTC; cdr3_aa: CSVFSGSGANVLTF
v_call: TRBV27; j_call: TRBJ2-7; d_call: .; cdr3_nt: TGTGCCAGCAGTTTTTCGGGGGTCGGCTACGAGCAGTACTTC; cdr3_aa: CASSFSGVGYEQYF
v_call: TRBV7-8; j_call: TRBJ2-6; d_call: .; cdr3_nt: TGTGCCAGCAGCTTCCGGTTTAGTGGGGCCAACGTCCTGACTTTC; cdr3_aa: CASSFRFSGANVLTF
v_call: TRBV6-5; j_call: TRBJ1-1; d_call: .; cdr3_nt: TGTGCCAGCAGCCTGACAGAGAACACTGAAGCTTTCTTT; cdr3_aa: CASSLTENTEAFF
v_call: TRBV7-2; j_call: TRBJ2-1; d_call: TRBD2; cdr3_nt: TGTGCTAGCAGCTTACGGGGAGGGACTAGCGGGCACAATGAGCAGTTCTTC; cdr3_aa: CASSLRGGTSGHNEQFF
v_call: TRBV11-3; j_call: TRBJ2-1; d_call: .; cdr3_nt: TGTGCCAGCAGCTTAGGTTCGAAAGCACATGAGCAGTTCTTC; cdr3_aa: CASSLGSKAHEQFF
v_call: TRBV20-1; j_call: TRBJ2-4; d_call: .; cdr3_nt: TGCAGTGCTAGTCTCCAGGGCAAAAACATTCAGTACTTC; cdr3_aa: CSASLQGKNIQYF
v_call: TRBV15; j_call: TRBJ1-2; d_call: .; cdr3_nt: TGTGCCACTGTTGACAGCATCTATGGCTACACCTTC; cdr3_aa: CATVDSIYGYTF
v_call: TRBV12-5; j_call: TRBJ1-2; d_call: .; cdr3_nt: TGTGCTAGTGGAGAAGCCCGTATCAGGGCCCACACCTTC; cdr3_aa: CASGEARIRAHTF
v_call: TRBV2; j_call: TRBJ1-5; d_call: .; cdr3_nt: TGTGCCAGCAGTGAAGAGGCAGGGGGCAATCAGCCCCAGCATTTT; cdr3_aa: CASSEEAGGNQPQHF
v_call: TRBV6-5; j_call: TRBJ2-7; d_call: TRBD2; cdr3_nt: TGTGCCAGCATTCTAGCGGCCTCCTACGAGCAGTACTTC; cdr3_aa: CASILAASYEQYF
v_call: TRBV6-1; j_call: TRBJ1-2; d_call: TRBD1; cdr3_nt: TGTGCCAGCAGTGATTGGGACAGGGATGCTTATGGCTACACCTTC; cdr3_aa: CASSDWDRDAYGYTF